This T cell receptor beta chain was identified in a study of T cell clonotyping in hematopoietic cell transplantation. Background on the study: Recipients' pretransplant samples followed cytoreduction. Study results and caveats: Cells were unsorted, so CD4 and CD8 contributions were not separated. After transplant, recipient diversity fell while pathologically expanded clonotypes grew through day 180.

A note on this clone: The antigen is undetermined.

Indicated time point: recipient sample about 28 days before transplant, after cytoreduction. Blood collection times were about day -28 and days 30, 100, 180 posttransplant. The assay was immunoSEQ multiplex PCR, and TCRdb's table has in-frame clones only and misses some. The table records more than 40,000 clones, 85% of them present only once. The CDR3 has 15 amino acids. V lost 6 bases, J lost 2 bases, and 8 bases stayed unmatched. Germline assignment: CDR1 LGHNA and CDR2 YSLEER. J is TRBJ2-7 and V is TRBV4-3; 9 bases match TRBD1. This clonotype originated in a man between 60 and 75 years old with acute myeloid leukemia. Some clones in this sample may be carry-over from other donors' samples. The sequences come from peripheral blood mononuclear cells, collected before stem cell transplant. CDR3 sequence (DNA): TGCGCCAGCAGGTCCGGGACAGGGAGTACCTACGAGCAGTACTTC. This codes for CASRSGTGSTYEQYF.